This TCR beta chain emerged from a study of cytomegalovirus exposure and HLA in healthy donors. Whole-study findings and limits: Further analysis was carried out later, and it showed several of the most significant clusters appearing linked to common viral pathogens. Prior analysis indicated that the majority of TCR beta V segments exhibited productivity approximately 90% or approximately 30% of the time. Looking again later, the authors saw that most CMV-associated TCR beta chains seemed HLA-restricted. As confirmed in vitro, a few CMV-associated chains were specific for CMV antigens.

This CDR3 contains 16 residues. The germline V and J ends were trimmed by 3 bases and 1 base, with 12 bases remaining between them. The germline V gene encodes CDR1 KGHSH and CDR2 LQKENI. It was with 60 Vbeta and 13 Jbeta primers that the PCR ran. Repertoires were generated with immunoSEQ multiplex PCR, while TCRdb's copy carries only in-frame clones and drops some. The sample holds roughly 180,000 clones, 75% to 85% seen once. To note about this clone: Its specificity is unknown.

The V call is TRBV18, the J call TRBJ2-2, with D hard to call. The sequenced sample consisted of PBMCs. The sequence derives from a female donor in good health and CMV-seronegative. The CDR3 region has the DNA TGTGCCAGCTCACCCGGCGTCCAGCGGAACACCGGGGAGCTGTTTTTT. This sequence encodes CASSPGVQRNTGELFF.